The 3 T cell receptor beta chains listed next were all sequenced from one sample in a study of blood T cell repertoires in COVID-19. The data were produced by immunoSEQ multiplex PCR, yet TCRdb's version contains in-frame clones alone and is incomplete. The profile covers about 310,000 clones, with about 91% appearing a single time and about 9.5% taken by the ten largest. Specimen: PBMCs or T cells enriched from blood (not recorded which). These receptors came from a woman in her thirties or forties who had recovered from COVID-19.

The rearrangement uses TRBV7-9 and TRBJ2-7, with D perhaps matching TRBD2 (6 bases). Germline V gene lookup returns CDR1 SEHNR and CDR2 FQNEAQ (reference sequence). CDR3 length: 14 residues. V was shortened by 5 bases and J by 2 bases, with 13 bases between the two germline ends. In DNA, the CDR3 is TGTGCCAGCAGCCCCCGGGACTTACCCTACGAGCAGTACTTC. Amino acid sequence: CASSPRDLPYEQYF.

In its sample, this clone was seen once. The chain joins TRBV7-3 to TRBJ2-2; no firm D call. The length of the CDR3 is 14 residues. CDR1 and CDR2 from the germline V gene are SGHTA and FQGTGA. The V gene lost 5 bases and the J gene lost 5 bases, with 12 bases spanning the gap. The CDR3 DNA reads as TGTGCCAGCAGCGCGACGCTCGGGACCGGGGAGCTGTTTTTT. It specifies CASSATLGTGELFF.

CDR3 bases: TGTGCCAGCAGCCTGGGAGGGCCCAATGAGCAGTTCTTC. Amino acids: CASSLGGPNEQFF. The rearrangement joins TRBV5-4 to TRBJ2-1; TRBD2 matches 7 bases. Germline CDR1 is SGHNT and CDR2 is YYREEE (reference sequence). The CDR3 sequence is 13 residues long. V was clipped by 4 bases and J by 6 bases; unmatched bases: 4.